This TCR beta chain originates from a study of Graves' ophthalmopathy and Graves' hyperthyroidism. Study-level results: In separating ophthalmopathy from stable hyperthyroidism, a 13-signature model achieved around 85% sensitivity and 81.08% specificity.

The authors amplified TCR beta CDR3 regions, and they did so from RNA transcripts for repertoire sequencing. HTBI-primed RT-PCR formed the first round, and a multiplex PCR formed the second. A single record per CDR3 protein comes from TCRdb applying MiXCR to the multiplex PCR reads. This table has 40,000 to 45,000 distinct CDR3 sequences, approximately 52% appearing once. CAS ≥3, NOSPECS ≥4, moderate-to-severe activity and duration under 3 months marked donors with ophthalmopathy. PBMCs came from about 10 ml of fresh peripheral blood. Ten or more counts support this clonotype. What it recognizes is unknown. This CDR3 is 15 amino acids long. The germline V and J ends were trimmed by 0 bases and 5 bases, with 14 bases remaining between them. Per the germline V gene, CDR1 is SGHRS and CDR2 is YFSETQ.

The clonotype originates from an adult man with Graves' ophthalmopathy. The V and J genes are TRBV5-1 and TRBJ2-5, with TRBD2 as a possible D gene (7 bases). The sequenced sample consisted of peripheral blood. The CDR3 loop reads CASSLEGGGKETQYF. The CDR3, as DNA: TGCGCCAGCAGCTTGGAGGGAGGGGGAAAGGAGACCCAGTACTTC. Complete variable domain (other parts from reference TRBV5-1 and TRBJ2-5): KAGVTQTPRYLIKTRGQQVTLSCSPISGHRSVSWYQQTPGQGLQFLFEYFSETQRNKGNFPGRFSGRQFSNSRSEMNVSTLELGDSALYLCASSLEGGGKETQYFGPGTRLLVL.